The following is a TCR beta chain sequence with its context. As yet, its antigen is unknown. These data are taken from a study of Ad26.COV2.S vaccination and SARS-CoV-2 variants. Looking at the study overall: The Ad26.COV2.S arm of the COV1001 trial was where the donor was placed. Donor got 5x10^10 or 1x10^11 viral particles of Ad26.COV2.S. Whole-study results and caveats: Substantial post-vaccination breadth of spike-specific CD8+ and CD4+ T cell responses was reported.

The treatment was: about 20 received Ad26.COV2.S at low or high dose, single or two shots; about 5 received placebo; per-sample allocation not given. Sampling occurred on day 63 after the first vaccine or placebo injection. The administered vaccine (an Ad26 vector) expressed Wuhan-strain SARS-CoV-2 spike. Produced via immunoSEQ multiplex PCR; TCRdb's table is partial and in-frame only. The table has about 680,000 clones, around 90% seen once. The TCR sequence derives from a person aged 18-65 years who received the Ad26.COV2.S COVID-19 vaccine or a placebo. This specimen was peripheral blood, taken in a trial of Ad26.COV2.S vaccine versus placebo.

CDR3 residues: CASSTPGTGANTF. CDR3 DNA: TGTGCCAGTAGTACACCCGGGACAGGGGCGAACACCTTC. The chain links TRBV19 to TRBJ1-2, with 10 bases aligning to TRBD1. The germline V gene encodes CDR1 LNHDA and CDR2 SQIVND (reference sequence). The CDR3 extends over 13 amino acids. V lost 4 bases and J lost 12; bases outside the gene matches: 8. Supplemented by reference TRBV19 and TRBJ1-2, the full variable domain reads DGGITQSPKYLFRKEGQNVTLSCEQNLNHDAMYWYRQDPGQGLRLIYYSQIVNDFQKGDIAEGYSVSREKKESFPLTVTSAQKNPTAFYLCASSTPGTGANTFGSGTRLTVV.